One sample yielded the 27 T cell receptor beta chains listed below, sequenced in a study of blood T cell repertoires in COVID-19. Profiling relied on immunoSEQ multiplex PCR, and the TCRdb table lists in-frame clones only, not all of them. Of 250,000 or so clones in the sample, around 83% were seen once. Sample: peripheral blood. Receptors originate from a man younger than 40 who had recovered from COVID-19.

This clone was detected only a few times. The CDR3 reads CASSLAGAAFF. In nucleotides, the CDR3 is TGTGCCAGCAGCTTAGCAGGGGCGGCTTTCTTT. The chain uses TRBV7-8 and TRBJ1-1; the D gene is possibly TRBD1 (5 bases). The CDR3 has 11 amino acids. Trimming took off 0 bases at V and 11 bases at J, with 7 bases between the two ends. CDR1 and CDR2 (germline): SGHVS, FQNEAQ.

The genes are TRBV12-5 and TRBJ1-2; unclear D gene. Between the trimmed V and J ends, which lost 4 bases and 6 bases, there was a span of 6 bases. CDR3 length equals 11 residues. Germline CDR1 LGHNT, CDR2 FRNRAP. Here the CDR3 DNA reads TGTGCTAGTGGTTCGCTACATGGCTACACCTTC. Protein: CASGSLHGYTF.

V and J are TRBV7-2 and TRBJ1-1; no clear D gene. In germline, CDR1 is SGHTA, CDR2 FQGNSA. V was pared by 2 bases and J by 0 bases, with 7 bases between. This CDR3 spans 14 amino acids. The CDR3: CASSLTFVNTEAFF. The DNA of the CDR3 is TGTGCCAGCAGCTTAACTTTTGTGAACACTGAAGCTTTCTTT.

This chain uses TRBV6-5 with TRBJ2-1; TRBD1 aligns across 10 bases. The germline CDR1 and CDR2 sequences are MNHEY and SVGAGI. Losses at the gene ends were 6 bases for V and 2 bases for J; bases not matched to a gene: 4. This CDR3 region has 15 residues. The CDR3 loop is CASSSGTGAYNEQFF. The CDR3 DNA reads as TGTGCCAGCAGCTCCGGGACAGGGGCCTACAATGAGCAGTTCTTC.

The chain recombines TRBV14 with TRBJ2-3, with TRBD2 as a possible D gene (6 bases). V gave up 1 base and J gave up 1 base, with 12 bases separating them. The CDR3 has 16 amino acids. Germline V lookup: CDR1 SGHDN, CDR2 FVKESK. The CDR3 nucleotides are TGTGCCAGCAGCCAAGTACGCGGGGCACGCACAGATACGCAGTATTTT. This gives the protein CASSQVRGARTDTQYF. The full variable domain, completed using reference TRBV14 and TRBJ2-3, is EAGVTQFPSHSVIEKGQTVTLRCDPISGHDNLYWYRRVMGKEIKFLLHFVKESKQDESGMPNNRFLAERTGGTYSTLKVQPAELEDSGVYFCASSQVRGARTDTQYFGPGTRLTVL.

V and J are TRBV5-1 and TRBJ2-5; 10 bases line up with TRBD1. The CDR3 is made up of 17 amino acids. Per germline, CDR1 SGHRS and CDR2 YFSETQ. Trimming took 2 bases from V and 0 from J; bases not matched to a gene: 7. Here the CDR3 DNA reads TGCGCCAGCAGCTTAGGTGGGGGACAGGGGTACCAAGAGACCCAGTACTTC. Translation gives CASSLGGGQGYQETQYF. Filled out from reference TRBV5-1 and TRBJ2-5, the complete variable domain reads KAGVTQTPRYLIKTRGQQVTLSCSPISGHRSVSWYQQTPGQGLQFLFEYFSETQRNKGNFPGRFSGRQFSNSRSEMNVSTLELGDSALYLCASSLGGGQGYQETQYFGPGTRLLVL.

The V gene is TRBV2, the J gene TRBJ1-2; a weak D match, TRBD1 (6 bases). Germline CDR1 SNHLY, CDR2 FYNNEI. V lost 8 bases, J lost 2 bases, and 18 bases lay in between. CDR3 length: 15 residues. The DNA of the CDR3 is TGTGCCAGCTATACAGGGATTGGATTCAACTATGGCTACACCTTC. This sequence encodes CASYTGIGFNYGYTF.

The chain recombines TRBV7-6 with TRBJ1-3; perhaps TRBD1 as D (6 bases). The CDR3 loop spans 13 amino acids. CDR1 is SGHVS and CDR2 is FNYEAQ in the germline V gene. With 4 bases removed from V and 4 bases from J, the gap between germline ends came to 8 bases. The CDR3: CASSSGQGNTIYF. The CDR3 coding sequence is TGTGCCAGCAGCTCGGGACAAGGAAACACCATATATTTT. Combining the CDR3 with reference TRBV7-6 and TRBJ1-3 gives the whole variable domain GAGVSQSPRYKVTKRGQDVALRCDPISGHVSLYWYRQALGQGPEFLTYFNYEAQQDKSGLPNDRFSAERPEGSISTLTIQRTEQRDSAMYRCASSSGQGNTIYFGEGSWLTVV.

This clone was detected once. The rearrangement uses TRBV27 and TRBJ1-4; D possibly corresponds to TRBD1 (5 bases). V lost 3 bases and J lost 7, with 15 bases in between. The CDR3 covers 15 residues. CDR1 is MNHEY, CDR2 SMNVEV, per germline (reference sequence). The CDR3 here is CASSLLWTNSEKLFF. The CDR3 DNA follows: TGTGCCAGCAGTTTGCTATGGACAAACAGTGAAAAACTGTTTTTT.

The chain's CDR3 is CASSPPSLGSGNTIYF. The CDR3 DNA follows: TGCGCCAGCAGCCCGCCGAGTCTTGGCTCTGGAAACACCATATATTTT. V is TRBV4-1 and J is TRBJ1-3; D ambiguous. Deletions cut 4 bases from V and 0 bases from J, with 13 bases between. Germline V CDR1 and CDR2: MGHRA, YSYEKL. The CDR3 covers 16 residues.

This rearrangement joins TRBV7-9 to TRBJ2-2, with D unclear. In germline, CDR1 is SEHNR, CDR2 FQNEAQ (reference sequence). This CDR3 is 14 amino acids long. V lost 5 bases and J lost 7, with 14 bases in between. CDR3: CASSTYSVDGELFF. CDR3 DNA: TGTGCCAGCAGCACTTATTCGGTTGACGGGGAGCTGTTTTTT.

The chain links TRBV6-5 to TRBJ2-1; TRBD1 might be the D (6 bases). Germline values: CDR1 MNHEY, CDR2 SVGAGI. There are 15 residues in the CDR3. The V gene lost 0 bases and the J gene lost 6 bases, with 12 bases spanning the gap. CDR3 sequence: CASSYSWGLGNEQFF. The CDR3 nucleotides are TGTGCCAGCAGTTACTCTTGGGGGCTGGGCAATGAGCAGTTCTTC.

The chain joins TRBV6-1 to TRBJ2-5, with 7 bases matching TRBD2. After removal of 1 base from V and 3 bases from J, the junction contained 5 bases not matched to a gene. The germline CDR1 and CDR2 sequences are MNHNS and SASEGT. The CDR3 is 15 residues long. This CDR3 is CASSEEGLAEETQYF. Here the CDR3 DNA reads TGTGCCAGCAGTGAAGAAGGGCTAGCGGAAGAGACCCAGTACTTC.

This clone was recorded a few times. V and J are TRBV29-1 and TRBJ2-7, with 8 nucleotides matching TRBD1. J gave up 6 bases and V 3 bases, and 4 bases lay outside the gene matches. In germline, CDR1 is SQVTM, CDR2 ANQGSEA. The CDR3 spans 12 residues. DNA for the CDR3: TGCAGCGTTGATTCAGGGGGCCGCGAGCAGTACTTC. Translating gives CSVDSGGREQYF.

The chain has TRBV7-9 and TRBJ2-7; D perhaps matches TRBD2 (5 bases). Germline-derived CDR1 and CDR2 are SEHNR and FQNEAQ (reference sequence). The V end was cut by 4 bases, the J end by 3 bases, with 13 bases between. This CDR3 spans 14 amino acids. The CDR3 is CASSWESAGYEQYF. The CDR3 nucleotides are TGTGCCAGCAGCTGGGAGAGCGCAGGCTACGAGCAGTACTTC.

The chain links TRBV7-2 to TRBJ1-2; 9 positions match TRBD1. With V trimmed by 2 bases and J by 7 bases, 17 bases remained unmatched. The CDR3 covers 18 residues. The germline V gene encodes CDR1 SGHTA and CDR2 FQGNSA. CDR3 amino acids: CASSLIRTLPGQGLGYTF. CDR3 nucleotide sequence: TGTGCCAGCAGCTTAATTAGGACTTTGCCGGGACAGGGACTTGGCTACACCTTC.

This clone showed up just a few times. This rearrangement joins TRBV12-3 or TRBV12-4 to TRBJ1-4, with TRBD1 matching 10 bases. This CDR3 has 11 residues. The V segment lost 8 bases and the J segment 16 bases; nucleotides outside the gene matches: 7. In DNA, the CDR3 is TGTGCCAGCTCCCAGGGACAGGGGACGTTTTTT. Its protein is CASSQGQGTFF.

The CDR3 region is CASRTGGVTDTQYF. The CDR3, as DNA: TGCGCCAGCAGGACAGGGGGTGTTACAGATACGCAGTATTTT. The chain employs TRBV5-1 and TRBJ2-3, with 9 bases identical to TRBD1. V shed 5 bases, J shed 3 bases, and the junction held 4 bases outside the gene matches. The germline V gene encodes CDR1 SGHRS and CDR2 YFSETQ. This CDR3 comprises 14 residues.

The V call is TRBV7-6, the J call TRBJ2-6, with 7 bases matching TRBD1. Unmatched junction bases numbered 9, after V lost 1 base and J lost 0 bases. Germline V lookup: CDR1 SGHVS, CDR2 FNYEAQ. The CDR3 consists of 19 residues. Here the CDR3 reads CASSLVLGQAISGANVLTF. The CDR3 DNA reads as TGTGCCAGCAGCTTAGTGCTCGGACAGGCGATCTCTGGGGCCAACGTCCTGACTTTC.

The chain carries TRBV29-1 and TRBJ2-3; 8 bases agree with TRBD2. This CDR3 contains 16 residues. J gave up 0 bases and V 0 bases, and 5 bases lay outside the gene matches. CDR1 SQVTM and CDR2 ANQGSEA come from the germline V gene. CDR3 nucleotides: TGCAGCGTTGAAGATCACGGGGGGGCTAGCACAGATACGCAGTATTTT. Its translation: CSVEDHGGASTDTQYF.

CDR3 coding DNA: TGTGCCAGCAGCCAACGGGTCGGGGGAGGTCAGCCCCAGCATTTT. It yields the protein CASSQRVGGGQPQHF. V usage is TRBV3-1 (or the pseudogene TRBV3-2) and J usage is TRBJ1-5; D might be TRBD1 (5 bases). The CDR3 has 15 residues. V lost 2 bases and J lost 6, with 14 bases in between. The V gene's germline CDR1 is LGHDT and CDR2 YNNKEL (reference sequence).

V usage is TRBV7-2 and J usage is TRBJ2-3; perhaps TRBD2 as D (6 bases). Trimming left V 5 bases short and J 3 bases short, with 18 bases between. CDR1 is SGHTA, CDR2 FQGNSA, per germline. The CDR3 has 16 residues. The CDR3 nucleotides read TGTGCCAGCAGCCCCTCTCTCGGGGGATTTACAGATACGCAGTATTTT. Protein sequence: CASSPSLGGFTDTQYF.

The chain combines TRBV2 with TRBJ1-3, with 8 bases lining up with TRBD1. The length of the CDR3 is 14 residues. Germline loops: CDR1 SNHLY, CDR2 FYNNEI. V was pared by 3 bases and J by 3 bases, with 1 base of the junction left unmatched. As DNA, the CDR3 is TGTGCCAGCAGTGACGACAGGGGTGGAAACACCATATATTTT. Amino acids: CASSDDRGGNTIYF.

This clone was detected only once. V is TRBV5-6 and J is TRBJ2-3; the match to TRBD1 covers 10 bases. In germline, CDR1 is SGHDT, CDR2 YYEEEE. The CDR3 is 14 amino acids. V dropped 5 bases and J dropped 7; count of bases not matched to a gene: 7. The CDR3 region has the DNA TGTGCCAGCAGAGGACAGGGGGAAGTCCATACGCAGTATTTT. This sequence encodes CASRGQGEVHTQYF.

The rearrangement joins TRBV12-2 to TRBJ2-7; the tabulated D call, TRBD2, remains unverified against the DNA. TRBV12-2 is an annotated pseudogene. The length of the CDR3 is 17 residues. The CDR3 coding sequence is TGTGCAAGTCGCTTAGACGCTTGTAGGACTAGGGAATACGAGCAGTACGTC. It codes for CASRLDACRTREYEQYV.

The chain has TRBV6-5 and TRBJ1-2; D perhaps matches TRBD1 (5 bases). Deletions cut 7 bases from V and 2 bases from J, with 14 bases between. Germline V gene data show CDR1 as MNHEY and CDR2 as SVGAGI. The CDR3 covers 14 residues. The CDR3 spells CASNLHGGNYGYTF. CDR3 in DNA: TGTGCCAGCAACCTCCATGGGGGGAACTATGGCTACACCTTC.

This chain joins TRBV18 and TRBJ2-1; 8 bases are shared with TRBD1. The J segment lost 8 bases and the V segment lost 3 bases, leaving 9 bases of the junction unmatched. Germline V lookup: CDR1 KGHSH, CDR2 LQKENI. The CDR3 extends over 15 amino acids. The CDR3 here is CASSPRTGSRDEQFF. The CDR3 DNA is TGTGCCAGCTCACCCCGGACAGGGTCTAGAGATGAGCAGTTCTTC.